This TCR beta chain was observed in a study of blood T cell repertoires in COVID-19. Study context: The United States, Italy and Spain were the sources of the acute and convalescent COVID-19 samples. The cDNA or gDNA used as material had been derived from T cells, B-cell-depleted T cells, or PBMCs.

Original processing methods: Amplification of reference gene primers was used by the study to estimate nucleated cell counts. Sequencing used immunoSEQ multiplex PCR; TCRdb keeps in-frame clones, though not all of them. That table supplies the V and J calls and clone size; D and trimming were determined from the DNA. The sample has more than 100,000 clones; almost 85% are singletons. This receptor was identified in a woman in her twenties or thirties who had recovered from COVID-19. Sequencing was done on a sample of peripheral blood.

The chain's CDR3 is CASSEGRLAGGSTDTQYF. CDR3 sequence (DNA): TGTGCCAGCAGTGAAGGTCGACTAGCGGGGGGGAGCACAGATACGCAGTATTTT. The chain carries TRBV2 and TRBJ2-3; 14 positions agree with TRBD2. CDR3 length: 18 amino acids. Unmatched junction bases numbered 3, after V lost 1 base and J lost 0 bases. CDR1 and CDR2 (germline): SNHLY, FYNNEI.